This T cell receptor beta chain stems from a study of CD8+ T cells in alopecia areata (dated by TCRdb to 2016 to 2019). With regard to the full study: The treated patients took part in an open-label pilot trial in which moderate-to-severe alopecia areata was treated with oral tofacitinib at 5 to 10 mg twice daily. Patients stayed on tofacitinib for 6 to 18 months and then had 6 months of follow-up off drug so that delayed response and recurrence could be assessed. For the treated patients, the SALT score, which quantifies what percentage of scalp surface area is affected, served as the measure of disease severity. In both human patients and the C3H/HeJ mouse model, the study applied high-throughput TCRbeta sequencing to look at T cell clonal expansion in alopecia areata. Human TCRbeta sequencing covered scalp tissue and sorted CD4+ and CD8+ peripheral blood T cells from patchy and totalis/universalis alopecia areata patients and healthy controls. Biopsies were taken from tofacitinib-treated patients at baseline and at 4 and 24 weeks of treatment, and a later scalp biopsy was taken in several of the tofacitinib-treated patients. Scalp clonality was compared among normal scalp (n=4), patchy alopecia areata scalp (n=8), and alopecia totalis/universalis scalp (n=8). RNA was obtained with the PAXgene miRNA kit for fixed scalp, the miRNeasy kit for PBMCs, and the RNeasy kit for mouse skin. Amplification of TCRbeta CDR3 regions was done by immunoSEQ multiplex PCR using 35 Vbeta forward primers and 13 Jbeta reverse primers. Study-wide conclusions, independent of this receptor: Unlike mouse skin, which is dominated by gammadelta T cells, normal human skin has resident alphabeta T cells that are also sequenced, and this complicates analysis of the scalp TCR repertoire. Tofacitinib significantly decreased scalp clonality and the number of expanded CD8+ clones among the top 100 scalp clones. During tofacitinib treatment, many expanded lesional clones remained in scalp and blood, and this persistence may partly explain relapse after treatment is stopped. The treated cohort was small, with a single nonresponder, so links between baseline CD8+ expansion and response need larger studies. Shared TCR sequences between patients were less evident than in mice, which may be partly attributable to HLA diversity in the patient population. Higher clonality and more expanded CD8+ clones were observed in lesional scalp than in normal scalp, particularly in alopecia totalis/universalis, a finding suggestive of antigenic drive.

Points on this clone: Its antigen has not been determined. No much larger clone is present one base from it, and per-base qualities are unavailable.

To prepare the library, the immunoSEQ multiplex PCR assay was applied. RNA was extracted from all samples and reverse transcribed into cDNA, which served as template for TCR sequencing. First-strand cDNA was synthesized using SuperScript III with a 2:1 mix of oligo-dT and random hexamers. A synthetic immune receptor repertoire was used to measure amplification bias, and any remaining bias was corrected computationally. The published analysis was carried out like this. After raw reads were preprocessed to remove errors, the CDR3 was defined following IMGT conventions as running from the conserved cysteine to phenylalanine. Clonality was computed by normalizing Shannon entropy by log2 of the number of productive unique TCRs and subtracting the result from 1. CD4 or CD8 identity of scalp clones was inferred by cross-referencing scalp TCRbeta sequences with sorted blood CD4 and CD8 repertoires. TCRdb obtained this table from immuneACCESS and retained in-frame rearrangements with V and J assigned. These tables miss some clones; where compared with another copy, unresolved V genes account for less than half of the shortfall, and the remainder is unexplained. The V and J calls and clone size were taken over from that table, and D and trimming were inferred from the DNA. Recorded for this sample are some 200,000 clones; 40% to 55% of them occurred a single time. The leading ten clones occupy roughly 2.6% of the sample.

Sample treatment or condition, as interpreted from the label and publication: oral pan-JAK inhibitor, 5-10 mg twice daily. Peripheral blood and lesional scalp punch biopsies were obtained from patients with alopecia areata. PBMCs were isolated by density centrifugation and stained for CD3, CD4 and CD8, and CD4+ and CD8+ T cells were sorted on a FACSAria. This clonotype was obtained from a human donor with alopecia areata. Source: CD4+ T cells sorted from blood, taken between weeks 36 and 40, from a patient treated with tofacitinib.

The CDR3 corresponds to CASSQTWGSDIQYF. The DNA is TGTGCCAGCAGCCAGACTTGGGGTAGTGACATTCAGTACTTC. Here the chain combines TRBV5-6 and TRBJ2-4; confidence is insufficient to name the D gene. V is pared back by 4 bases and J by 8 bases, with 16 bases lying between the germline termini. According to the germline V gene, CDR1 reads SGHDT and CDR2 reads YYEEEE. Including cysteine and phenylalanine, the CDR3 has 14 amino acids. Of all the DNA, just the CDR3 is kept, 42 bases in frame from base 1.